This T cell receptor beta chain stems from a study of cytomegalovirus exposure and HLA in healthy donors. In the PCR, 60 Vbeta and 13 Jbeta primers were used. TCRdb's table, derived via immunoSEQ multiplex PCR, lists solely in-frame clones and lacks some. Found here are some 180,000 clones, 85% of them singletons; the top ten hold 2% to 2.5%. The junction had 6 bases not matched to a gene; V was cut back by 7 bases and J by 0 bases. Germline V gives CDR1 LNHDA, CDR2 SQIVND (reference sequence). The length of the CDR3 is 15 residues. Study-wide findings and caveats: Analyses of presence and absence presupposed an approximately uniform sequencing depth across donors. Data from an earlier analysis indicated that most TCR beta V segments were productive either about 87% or about 30% of the time. By HLA locus, TCR association rates varied in a later analysis, with DRB1 showing the most and HLA-C the fewest.

A word on this clone: As yet, its antigen is unknown.

The receptor's source is a woman between 45 and 60 years old in good health and CMV-seronegative. Sequenced: PBMCs. The chain joins TRBV19 to TRBJ1-5; 7 nucleotides match TRBD1. Here the CDR3 DNA reads TGTGCCAGTACCACACAGGGGAATAGCAATCAGCCCCAGCATTTT. Residues: CASTTQGNSNQPQHF.